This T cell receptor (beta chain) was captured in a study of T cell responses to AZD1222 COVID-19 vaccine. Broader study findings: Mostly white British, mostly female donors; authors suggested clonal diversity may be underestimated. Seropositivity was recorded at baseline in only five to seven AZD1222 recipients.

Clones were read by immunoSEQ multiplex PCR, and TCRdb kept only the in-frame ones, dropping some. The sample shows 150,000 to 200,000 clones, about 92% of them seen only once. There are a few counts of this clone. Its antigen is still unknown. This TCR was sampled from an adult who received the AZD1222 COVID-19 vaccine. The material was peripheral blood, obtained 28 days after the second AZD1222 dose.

This CDR3 is CASSLRGFGTEAFF. The DNA of the CDR3 is TGCGCCAGCAGCTTGAGGGGTTTCGGCACTGAAGCTTTCTTT. This sequence joins TRBV5-1 and TRBJ1-1, with D tentatively TRBD1 (5 bases). The CDR3 has 14 amino acids. Trimming stripped 1 base from V and 4 bases from J, with 11 bases between. In germline, CDR1 is SGHRS, CDR2 YFSETQ.